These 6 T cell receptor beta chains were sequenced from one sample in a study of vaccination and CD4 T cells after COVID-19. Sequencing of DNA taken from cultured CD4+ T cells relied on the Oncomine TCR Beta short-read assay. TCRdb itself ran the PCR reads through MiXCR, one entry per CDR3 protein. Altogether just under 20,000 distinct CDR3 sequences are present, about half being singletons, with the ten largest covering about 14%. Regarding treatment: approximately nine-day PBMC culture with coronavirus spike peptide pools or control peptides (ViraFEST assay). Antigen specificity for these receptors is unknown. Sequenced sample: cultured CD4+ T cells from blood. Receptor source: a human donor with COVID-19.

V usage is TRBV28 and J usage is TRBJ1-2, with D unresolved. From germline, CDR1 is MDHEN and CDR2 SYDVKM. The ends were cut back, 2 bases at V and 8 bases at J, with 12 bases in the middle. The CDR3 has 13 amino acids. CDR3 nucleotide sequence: TGTGCCAGCAGTTTAGTTCTAGGGCGCGGCTACACCTTC. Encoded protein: CASSLVLGRGYTF.

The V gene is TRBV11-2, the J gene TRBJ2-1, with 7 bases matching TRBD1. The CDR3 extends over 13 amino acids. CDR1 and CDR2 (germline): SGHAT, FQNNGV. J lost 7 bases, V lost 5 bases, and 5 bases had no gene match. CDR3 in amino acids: CASSEDRFNEQFF. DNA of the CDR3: TGTGCCAGCAGCGAGGACAGGTTTAATGAGCAGTTCTTC.

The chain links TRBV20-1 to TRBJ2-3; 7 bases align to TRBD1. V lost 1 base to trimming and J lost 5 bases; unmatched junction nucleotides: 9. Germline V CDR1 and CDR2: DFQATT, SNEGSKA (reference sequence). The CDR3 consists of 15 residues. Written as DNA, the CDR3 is TGCAGTGCTAGAGCCCCACAGGGGATGGGAGATACGCAGTATTTT. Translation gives CSARAPQGMGDTQYF.

CDR3 coding DNA: TGTGCCAGCAGCCACGACAGGGGGCTGGGAGAGACCCAGTACTTC. Translation: CASSHDRGLGETQYF. The chain links TRBV5-6 to TRBJ2-5; 10 nucleotides match TRBD1. Trimming removed 4 bases from V and 4 bases from J; junction bases left unmatched: 7. In germline, CDR1 is SGHDT, CDR2 YYEEEE. The CDR3 runs to 15 residues.

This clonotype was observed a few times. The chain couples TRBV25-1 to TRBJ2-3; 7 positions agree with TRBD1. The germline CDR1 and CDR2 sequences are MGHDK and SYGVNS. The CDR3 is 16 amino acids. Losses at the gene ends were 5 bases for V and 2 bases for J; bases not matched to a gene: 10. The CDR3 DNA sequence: TGTGCCAGCAGTTCGGGGCCGGGACAGATCACAGATACGCAGTATTTT. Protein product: CASSSGPGQITDTQYF.

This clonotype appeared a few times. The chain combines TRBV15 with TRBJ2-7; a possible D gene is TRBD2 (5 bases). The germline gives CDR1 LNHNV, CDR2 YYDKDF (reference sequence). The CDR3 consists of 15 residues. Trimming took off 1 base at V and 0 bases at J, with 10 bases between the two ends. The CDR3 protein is CATSRGPGSSYEQYF. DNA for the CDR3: TGTGCCACCAGCAGAGGCCCGGGGAGCTCCTACGAGCAGTACTTC.